This entry lists 16 T cell receptor beta chains sequenced from one sample in a study of technical replicates of blood from a handful of donors (dated by TCRdb to 2016 to 2017). The method was the immunoSEQ multiplex PCR assay. The table was pulled from immuneACCESS by TCRdb, which kept in-frame rearrangements only. Such tables lose some clones; where checked, under half of the loss comes from unresolved V genes, and the rest has no known cause. This sample holds about 75,000 clones; approximately 96% were observed only once. 0.18% of the sample is in the top ten clones. Sequencing was carried out using T cells isolated from PBMCs. The receptors come from a human donor in good health.

V is TRBV4-2 and J is TRBJ1-5; 9 bases map to TRBD1. CDR1 is LGHNA, CDR2 YNFKEQ, per germline. V gave up 4 bases and J gave up 4 bases; unmatched junction bases: 8. This CDR3 region has 16 residues. The CDR3 DNA sequence: TGTGCCAGCAGCCGAGAGGGACAGGGCCAAAATCAGCCCCAGCATTTT. Translated: CASSREGQGQNQPQHF.

The rearrangement uses TRBV2 and TRBJ2-1; 13 nucleotides match TRBD2. Losses at the gene ends were 6 bases for V and 5 bases for J; bases not matched to a gene: 10. The CDR3 spans 17 residues. Germline CDR1 reads SNHLY; CDR2 reads FYNNEI. The CDR3 loop reads CASRKWTSGSQDNEQFF. In nucleotides, the CDR3 is TGTGCCAGCAGGAAGTGGACTAGCGGGAGTCAGGACAATGAGCAGTTCTTC.

V gene TRBV28 combines with J gene TRBJ1-1; D is unresolved. The CDR3 has 15 residues. V lost 5 bases to trimming and J lost 0 bases, with 13 bases between them. The germline CDR1 and CDR2 sequences are MDHEN and SYDVKM. CDR3 amino acids: CASSPLPTVNTEAFF. The CDR3 nucleotides are TGTGCCAGCAGTCCACTTCCAACAGTGAACACTGAAGCTTTCTTT.

This chain connects TRBV5-1 to TRBJ2-7; D might be TRBD1 (5 bases). Trimming shortened V by 0 bases and J by 2 bases, and 9 bases separated the two germline ends. Germline V gene lookup returns CDR1 SGHRS and CDR2 YFSETQ. CDR3 size: 14 residues. The DNA for the CDR3 is TGCGCCAGCAGCTTGGTGGCAGGGACCTACGAGCAGTACTTC. This sequence encodes CASSLVAGTYEQYF.

CDR3 in DNA: TGTGCCAGCAGCTGGACAGGGCAAAGCACTGAAGCTTTCTTT. Its protein is CASSWTGQSTEAFF. The chain combines TRBV7-9 with TRBJ1-1; 8 positions match TRBD1. Unmatched junction bases numbered 5, after V lost 4 bases and J lost 4 bases. Germline V gene lookup returns CDR1 SEHNR and CDR2 FQNEAQ (reference sequence). This CDR3 has 14 amino acids.

J is TRBJ1-1 and V is TRBV6-5, with 9 bases that match TRBD1. With 5 bases clipped from V and 1 base from J, the junction kept 2 bases outside the gene matches. The CDR3 extends over 14 amino acids. Germline lookup yields CDR1 MNHEY and CDR2 SVGAGI. The CDR3 loop is CASSTGQGNTEAFF. CDR3 nucleotide sequence: TGTGCCAGCAGTACGGGACAGGGGAACACTGAAGCTTTCTTT.

The chain carries TRBV10-1 and TRBJ1-5; TRBD1 might be the D (5 bases). Trimming removed 4 bases from V and 5 bases from J, with 6 bases in between. This CDR3 comprises 12 residues. Germline CDR1 is WNHNN and CDR2 is SYGVQD (reference sequence). This CDR3 is CASSVGDQPQHF. The DNA for the CDR3 is TGCGCCAGCAGTGTAGGGGATCAGCCCCAGCATTTT.

This chain joins TRBV11-2 and TRBJ1-3, with 7 bases identical to TRBD1. This CDR3 has 17 amino acids. V was pared by 2 bases and J by 0 bases, with 7 bases of the junction left unmatched. CDR1 and CDR2 from the germline V gene are SGHAT and FQNNGV. CDR3 region: CASSLLTGVNSGNTIYF. The CDR3 DNA sequence: TGTGCCAGCAGCTTACTAACAGGGGTCAACTCTGGAAACACCATATATTTT.

The CDR3 DNA is TGTGCCAGTAGTACTCAATCCTATACAGGGGGGGTGAATCAGCCCCAGCATTTT. Its protein product is CASSTQSYTGGVNQPQHF. The gene calls are TRBV19 and TRBJ1-5; 8 bases map to TRBD1. This CDR3 comprises 18 residues. The germline V gene encodes CDR1 LNHDA and CDR2 SQIVND (reference sequence). V trimming: 4 bases; J trimming: 4 bases; junction bases outside the gene matches: 15.

The V gene is TRBV10-3, the J gene TRBJ2-6; D is unresolved. Germline loops: CDR1 ENHRY, CDR2 SYGVKD. The V end was cut by 3 bases, the J end by 1 base, with 4 bases between. The CDR3 totals 14 residues. The CDR3 DNA is TGTGCCATCAGTGATCTTTCTGGGGCCAACGTCCTGACTTTC. Protein: CAISDLSGANVLTF.

The DNA for the CDR3 is TGTGCCAGCAGCTTGCGACGGGGGGCCCAAGAGACCCAGTACTTC. Protein product: CASSLRRGAQETQYF. The rearrangement links TRBV7-8 to TRBJ2-5; D possibly corresponds to TRBD2 (7 bases). Germline CDR1 SGHVS, CDR2 FQNEAQ. The V end lost 3 bases, the J end lost 1 base, and 12 bases lay between the germline ends. The CDR3 totals 15 residues.

V and J are TRBV2 and TRBJ1-2; a possible D gene is TRBD1 (5 bases). Trimming left V 8 bases short and J 5 bases short, with 15 bases between. Germline CDR1 SNHLY, CDR2 FYNNEI. The CDR3 is 13 residues long. Here the CDR3 reads CASGPDTPYGYTF. The CDR3 DNA sequence: TGTGCCAGCGGTCCGGACACGCCATATGGCTACACCTTC.

V is TRBV18 and J is TRBJ2-7, with 7 bases aligning to TRBD2. In germline, CDR1 is KGHSH, CDR2 LQKENI. The CDR3 consists of 15 residues. V shed 4 bases and J 2 bases; nucleotides not matched to a gene: 8. CDR3 nucleotide sequence: TGTGCCAGCTCACTAGGACTAGGGGCCGCCTACGAGCAGTACTTC. Protein: CASSLGLGAAYEQYF.

The chain carries TRBV4-1 and TRBJ1-1; D is perhaps TRBD1 (6 bases). Germline lookup yields CDR1 MGHRA and CDR2 YSYEKL. The CDR3 length is 13 residues. Deletions cut 2 bases from V and 8 bases from J, with 12 bases between. This CDR3 is CASSQPGVAEAFF. The CDR3 DNA sequence: TGCGCCAGCAGCCAACCAGGGGTTGCGGAAGCTTTCTTT.

The chain joins TRBV4-1 to TRBJ2-2; 10 bases are shared with TRBD2. The CDR3 is 17 amino acids. CDR1 and CDR2 (germline): MGHRA, YSYEKL. The junction had 9 bases not matched to a gene; V was cut back by 1 base and J by 7 bases. The CDR3 nucleotides read TGCGCCAGCAGCCAAGGGGAAGCGGGGGGGCGTAGCGGGGAGCTGTTTTTT. Translating gives CASSQGEAGGRSGELFF.

The rearrangement links TRBV7-3 to TRBJ2-1; 11 bases are a match to TRBD2. CDR1 is SGHTA and CDR2 is FQGTGA in the germline V gene. V was pared by 2 bases and J by 4 bases, with 1 base of the junction left unmatched. The CDR3 sequence is 15 residues long. CDR3 bases: TGTGCCAGCAGCTTAGGGACTAGCGGATACAATGAGCAGTTCTTC. Translation: CASSLGTSGYNEQFF. The full variable domain, with the rest looked up from reference TRBV7-3 and TRBJ2-1, is GAGVSQTPSNKVTEKGKYVELRCDPISGHTALYWYRQSLGQGPEFLIYFQGTGAADDSGLPNDRFFAVRPEGSVSTLKIQRTERGDSAVYLCASSLGTSGYNEQFFGPGTRLTVL.